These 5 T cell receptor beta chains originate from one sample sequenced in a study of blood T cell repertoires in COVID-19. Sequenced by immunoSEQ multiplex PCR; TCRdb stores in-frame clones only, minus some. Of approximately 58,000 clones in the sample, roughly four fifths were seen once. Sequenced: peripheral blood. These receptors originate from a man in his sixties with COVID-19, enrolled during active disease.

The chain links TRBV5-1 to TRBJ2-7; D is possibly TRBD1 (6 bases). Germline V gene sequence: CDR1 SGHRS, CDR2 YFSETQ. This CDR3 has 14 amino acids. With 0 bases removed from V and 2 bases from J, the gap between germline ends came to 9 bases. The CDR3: CASSLEDRTYEQYF. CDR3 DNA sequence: TGCGCCAGCAGCTTGGAGGACAGAACCTACGAGCAGTACTTC. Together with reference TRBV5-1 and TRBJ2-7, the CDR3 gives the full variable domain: KAGVTQTPRYLIKTRGQQVTLSCSPISGHRSVSWYQQTPGQGLQFLFEYFSETQRNKGNFPGRFSGRQFSNSRSEMNVSTLELGDSALYLCASSLEDRTYEQYFGPGTRLTVT.

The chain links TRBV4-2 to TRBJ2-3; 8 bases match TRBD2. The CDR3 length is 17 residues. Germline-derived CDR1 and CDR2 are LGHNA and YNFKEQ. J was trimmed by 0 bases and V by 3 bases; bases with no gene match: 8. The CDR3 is CASSHGPPGGSTDTQYF. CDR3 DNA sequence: TGTGCCAGCAGCCATGGGCCGCCGGGGGGGAGCACAGATACGCAGTATTTT.

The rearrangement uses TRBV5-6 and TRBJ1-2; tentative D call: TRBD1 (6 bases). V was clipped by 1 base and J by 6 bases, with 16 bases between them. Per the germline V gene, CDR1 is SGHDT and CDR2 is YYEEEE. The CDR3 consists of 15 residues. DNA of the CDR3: TGTGCCAGCAGCTTGACGGGCAGGGGCCCTGATGGCTACACCTTC. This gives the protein CASSLTGRGPDGYTF. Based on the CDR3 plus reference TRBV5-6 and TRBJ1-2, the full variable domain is DAGVTQSPTHLIKTRGQQVTLRCSPKSGHDTVSWYQQALGQGPQFIFQYYEEEERQRGNFPDRFSGHQFPNYSSELNVNALLLGDSALYLCASSLTGRGPDGYTFGSGTRLTVV.

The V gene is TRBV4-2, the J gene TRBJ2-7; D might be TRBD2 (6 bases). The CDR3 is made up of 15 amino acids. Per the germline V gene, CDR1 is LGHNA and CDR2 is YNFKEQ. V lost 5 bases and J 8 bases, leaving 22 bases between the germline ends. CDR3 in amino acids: CASSIPGTSGTQQYF. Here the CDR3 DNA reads TGTGCCAGCAGCATCCCCGGGACTTCGGGTACCCAGCAGTACTTC.

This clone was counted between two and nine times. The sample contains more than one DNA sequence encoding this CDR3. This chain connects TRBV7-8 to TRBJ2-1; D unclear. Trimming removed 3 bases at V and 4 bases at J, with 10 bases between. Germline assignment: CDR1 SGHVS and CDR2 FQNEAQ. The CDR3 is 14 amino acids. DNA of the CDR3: TGTGCCAGCAGCTTCCGCGACACTTACAATGAGCAGTTCTTC. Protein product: CASSFRDTYNEQFF.